This T cell receptor beta chain was recorded in a study of blood T cell repertoires in COVID-19. In assigning cohorts, the study relied on participant-reported clinical history. The V gene's germline CDR1 is SGHDT and CDR2 YYEEEE. V shed 2 bases and J shed 5 bases, with 13 bases lying between them. The CDR3 sequence is 14 residues long. Sequenced by immunoSEQ multiplex PCR; TCRdb stores in-frame clones only, minus some. This table holds some 150,000 clones, about three quarters found once. The specimen sequenced was PBMCs or T cells enriched from blood (not recorded which). The rearrangement joins TRBV5-6 to TRBJ1-2, with no clear D. The clonotype comes from a woman aged 45-65 years who had recovered from COVID-19. CDR3 loop: CASSFRSYSYGYTF. The CDR3 DNA is TGTGCCAGCAGCTTTCGAAGCTATAGTTATGGCTACACCTTC.